Sequencing of this T cell receptor beta chain was carried out in a study of shared clonotypes between healthy human individuals. Trimming pared 7 bases from V and 9 bases from J, leaving 19 bases between. This CDR3 is built from 13 residues. Germline-derived CDR1 and CDR2 are SQVTM and ANQGSEA. This clone was seen a single time. Measured with immunoSEQ multiplex PCR; TCRdb has only the in-frame clones, and not every one. The sample consists of a few hundred thousand clones, around nine tenths of them appearing once. This chain connects TRBV29-1 to TRBJ2-1; D gene unclear. This TCR was sampled from a man aged 18-30 years in good health. The specimen sequenced was memory CD8+ T cells sorted from blood. Subset noted: CD45RO+ cells pooled with CCR7-negative TemRA cells. CDR3 sequence: CSAALALSAEQFF. The CDR3 nucleotides are TGCAGCGCCGCGCTGGCGCTGTCAGCTGAGCAGTTCTTC.